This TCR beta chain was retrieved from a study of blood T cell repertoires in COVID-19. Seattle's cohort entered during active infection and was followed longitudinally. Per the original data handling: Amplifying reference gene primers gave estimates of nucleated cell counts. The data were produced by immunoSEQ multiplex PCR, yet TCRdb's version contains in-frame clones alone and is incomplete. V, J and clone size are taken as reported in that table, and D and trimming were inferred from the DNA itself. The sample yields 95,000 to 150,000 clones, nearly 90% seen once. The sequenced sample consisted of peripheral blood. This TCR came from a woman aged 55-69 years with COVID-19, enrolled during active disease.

As DNA, the CDR3 is TGTGCCAGCAGCTTGGTCAGGACAGGCGGTAACACCGGGGAGCTGTTTTTT. Translating it yields CASSLVRTGGNTGELFF. V and J are TRBV7-8 and TRBJ2-2, with 7 bases identical to TRBD1. V shed 3 bases, J shed 2 bases, and the junction held 9 bases outside the gene matches. The V gene's germline CDR1 is SGHVS and CDR2 FQNEAQ. The CDR3 runs to 17 residues. Full variable domain (rest looked up from reference TRBV7-8 and TRBJ2-2): GAGVSQSPRYKVAKRGQDVALRCDPISGHVSLFWYQQALGQGPEFLTYFQNEAQLDKSGLPSDRFFAERPEGSVSTLKIQRTQQEDSAVYLCASSLVRTGGNTGELFFGEGSRLTVL.